This is a list of T cell receptor beta chains from one sample in a study of blood T cell repertoires in COVID-19. Measured with immunoSEQ multiplex PCR; TCRdb has only the in-frame clones, and not every one. The table records tens of thousands of clones, 85% to 90% of them present only once. Sequenced: peripheral blood. Source of these receptors: a man between 60 and 75 years old with acute or convalescent COVID-19. The CDR3 runs from the conserved cysteine through the conserved F or W. The D gene is left open where the match is weak. Where a row states a size, it is once, few, many or the class of an expanded clone; other rows omit it.

d_call clone_size j_call v_call cdr3_nt cdr3_aa
TRBD1 NA TRBJ2-3 TRBV28 TGTGCCAGCAGTATACCGGGACAGGAGAGGAAGGATACGCAGTATTTT CASSIPGQERKDTQYF
NA NA TRBJ1-5 TRBV6-5 TGTGCCAGCAGTTCCCGTTTGAATCAGCCCCAGCATTTT CASSSRLNQPQHF
NA NA TRBJ2-7 TRBV2 TGTGCCAGCAGTCCAGAAAGGGGCGAGCAGTACTTC CASSPERGEQYF
NA NA TRBJ2-7 TRBV1 TGCACCAGCAGCCAAGATCAAGCGGGACGACCCTACGAGCAGTACTTC CTSSQDQAGRPYEQYF
NA NA TRBJ1-1 TRBV7-9 TGTGCCAGCAGCTTTTGGCAGGGTGACACTGAAGCTTTCTTT CASSFWQGDTEAFF
TRBD2 NA TRBJ2-1 TRBV5-6 TGTGCCAGCAGCTCTAGCGGGAGACTCTCCCACAATGAGCAGTTCTTC CASSSSGRLSHNEQFF
TRBD2 NA TRBJ2-5 TRBV10-3 TGTGCCATCAGTGAGACTAGCGGAGTACAAGAGACCCAGTACTTC CAISETSGVQETQYF
TRBD2 NA TRBJ2-7 TRBV29-1 TGCAGCGTTGAGGTGGGGGGGAACTACGAGCAGTACTTC CSVEVGGNYEQYF
NA NA TRBJ2-7 TRBV24-1 TGTGCCACCAGTCCCGGGAGTATCGGCGGCTACGAGCAGTACTTC CATSPGSIGGYEQYF
TRBD1 once TRBJ1-1 TRBV7-2 TGTGCCAGCAGCTTCCGACAGGGGATTCGGAACACTGAAGCTTTCTTT CASSFRQGIRNTEAFF
NA NA TRBJ1-6 TRBV2 TGTGCCAGCATCCCACGGCGGGGTGGCAATTCACCCCTCCACTTT CASIPRRGGNSPLHF
TRBD1 NA TRBJ1-6 TRBV27 TGTGCCAGCAGTTTACTCGGATCTTGGAGGAGACAGGGGAATTCACCCCTCCACTTT CASSLLGSWRRQGNSPLHF
TRBD1 NA TRBJ2-1 TRBV19 TGTGCCAGTAGTACAGGACAGGGGGCCAGGAATGAGCAGTTCTTC CASSTGQGARNEQFF
NA NA TRBJ1-1 TRBV6-1 TGTGCCAGCAGTGAAGCGCCGGGGGTGAACACTGAAGCTTTCTTT CASSEAPGVNTEAFF
NA NA TRBJ2-2 TRBV11-3 TGTGCCAGCAGCTCTCTCCGGGGACTTTTGACCACCGGGGAGCTGTTTTTT CASSSLRGLLTTGELFF
NA NA TRBJ1-2 TRBV12-3/TRBV12-4 TGTGCCAGCAGTTTAGGCAGCGCCTATGGCTACACCTTC CASSLGSAYGYTF
NA NA TRBJ2-6 TRBV15 TGTGCCACCAGCAGAGATCGGGCGGGGACTGGGGCCAACGTCCTGACTTTC CATSRDRAGTGANVLTF
TRBD1 NA TRBJ2-5 TRBV2 TGTGCCAGCAGTGAGGGACAGAGCTTTCAAGAGACCCAGTACTTC CASSEGQSFQETQYF
NA NA TRBJ1-4 TRBV2 TGTGCCAGCAGCGCAGGGGCTTCCAGTGAAAAACTGTTTTTT CASSAGASSEKLFF
NA NA TRBJ2-7 TRBV29-1 TGCAGCGTTGAAGACAGGTCCAGCTACGAGCAGTACTTC CSVEDRSSYEQYF
NA few TRBJ1-3 TRBV28 TGTGCCAGCAGGTCCGGGGGGAGGCCCTACTCTGGAAACACCATATATTTT CASRSGGRPYSGNTIYF
NA NA TRBJ2-2 TRBV4-3 TGCGCCAGCAGCCAAGAAGCCCCCTCAGGGGGGGAGCTGTTTTTT CASSQEAPSGGELFF